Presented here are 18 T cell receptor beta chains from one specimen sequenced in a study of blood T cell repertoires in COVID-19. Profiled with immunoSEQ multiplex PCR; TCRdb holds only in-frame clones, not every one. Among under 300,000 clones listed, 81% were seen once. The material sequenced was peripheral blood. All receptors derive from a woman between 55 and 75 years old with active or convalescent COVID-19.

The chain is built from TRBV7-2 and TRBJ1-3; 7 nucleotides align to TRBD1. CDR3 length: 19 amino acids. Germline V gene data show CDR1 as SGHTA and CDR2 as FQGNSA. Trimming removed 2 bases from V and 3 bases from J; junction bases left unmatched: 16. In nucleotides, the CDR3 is TGTGCCAGCAGCTTATTTTTTCCGGGACAGTTAACCGGTGGAAACACCATATATTTT. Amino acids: CASSLFFPGQLTGGNTIYF.

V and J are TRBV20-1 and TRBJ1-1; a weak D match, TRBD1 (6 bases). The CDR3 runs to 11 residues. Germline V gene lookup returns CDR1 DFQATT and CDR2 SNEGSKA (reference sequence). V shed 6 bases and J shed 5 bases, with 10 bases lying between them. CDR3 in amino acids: CSAGGATEAFF. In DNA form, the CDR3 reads TGCAGTGCCGGGGGGGCGACTGAAGCTTTCTTT.

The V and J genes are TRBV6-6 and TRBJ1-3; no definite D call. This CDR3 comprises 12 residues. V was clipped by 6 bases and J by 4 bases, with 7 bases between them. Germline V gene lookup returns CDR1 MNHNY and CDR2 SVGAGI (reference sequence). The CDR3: CASSRQGNTIYF. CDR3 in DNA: TGTGCCAGCAGCCGCCAGGGAAACACCATATATTTT.

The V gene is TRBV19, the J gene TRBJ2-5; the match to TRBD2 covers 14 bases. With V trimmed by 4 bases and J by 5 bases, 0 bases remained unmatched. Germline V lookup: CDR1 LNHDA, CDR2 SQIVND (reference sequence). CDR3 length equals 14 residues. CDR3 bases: TGTGCCAGTAGTAGGACTAGCGGGGGGGAGACCCAGTACTTC. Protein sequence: CASSRTSGGETQYF.

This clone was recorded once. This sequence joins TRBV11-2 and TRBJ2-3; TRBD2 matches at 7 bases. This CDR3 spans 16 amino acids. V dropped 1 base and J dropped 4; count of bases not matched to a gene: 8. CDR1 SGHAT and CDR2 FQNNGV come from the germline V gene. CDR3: CASSLVVTSSPDTQYF. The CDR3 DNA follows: TGTGCCAGCAGCTTAGTGGTGACTAGCAGCCCAGATACGCAGTATTTT.

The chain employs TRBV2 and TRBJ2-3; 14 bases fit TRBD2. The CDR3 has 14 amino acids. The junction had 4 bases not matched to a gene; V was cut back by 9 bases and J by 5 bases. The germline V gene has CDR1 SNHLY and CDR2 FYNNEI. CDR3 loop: CARNGLAGGDTQYF. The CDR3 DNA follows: TGTGCCAGAAACGGACTAGCGGGGGGAGATACGCAGTATTTT.

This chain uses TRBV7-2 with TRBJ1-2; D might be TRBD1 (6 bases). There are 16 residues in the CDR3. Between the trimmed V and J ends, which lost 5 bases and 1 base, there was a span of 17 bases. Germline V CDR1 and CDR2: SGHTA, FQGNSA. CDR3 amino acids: CASSPPTRGYNYGYTF. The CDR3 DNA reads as TGTGCCAGCAGCCCTCCCACCAGGGGTTATAACTATGGCTACACCTTC.

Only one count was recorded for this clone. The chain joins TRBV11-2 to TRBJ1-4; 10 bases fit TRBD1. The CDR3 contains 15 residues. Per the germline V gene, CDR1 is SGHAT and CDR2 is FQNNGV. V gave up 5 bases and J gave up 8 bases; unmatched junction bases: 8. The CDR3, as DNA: TGTGCCAGCAGCCCCTTGGGACAGGGGTGGGAAAAACTGTTTTTT. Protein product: CASSPLGQGWEKLFF.

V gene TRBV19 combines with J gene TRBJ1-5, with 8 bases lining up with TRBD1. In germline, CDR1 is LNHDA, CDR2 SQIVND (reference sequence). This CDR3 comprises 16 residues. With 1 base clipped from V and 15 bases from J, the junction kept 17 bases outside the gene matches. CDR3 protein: CASSIGGTGFNRFWHF. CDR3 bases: TGTGCCAGTAGTATAGGGGGGACAGGATTCAACCGGTTCTGGCATTTT.

The CDR3 DNA reads as TGCGCCAGCAGCCCCCTCCTTTCGACAGCCGTCTATGGCTACACCTTC. Translation: CASSPLLSTAVYGYTF. J is TRBJ1-2 and V is TRBV4-3; weak D call: TRBD1 (5 bases). Trimming left V 4 bases short and J 4 bases short, with 19 bases between. Germline assignment: CDR1 LGHNA and CDR2 YSLEER. The CDR3 length is 16 residues.

In nucleotides, the CDR3 is TGTGCCAGCAGTGAGGGCGGGGTTCCCTCCTACGAGCAGTACTTC. Translated: CASSEGGVPSYEQYF. The chain uses TRBV6-1 and TRBJ2-7; D might be TRBD2 (6 bases). Trimming took 3 bases from V and 0 from J, leaving 12 bases between them. Per germline, CDR1 MNHNS and CDR2 SASEGT. The CDR3 has 15 amino acids.

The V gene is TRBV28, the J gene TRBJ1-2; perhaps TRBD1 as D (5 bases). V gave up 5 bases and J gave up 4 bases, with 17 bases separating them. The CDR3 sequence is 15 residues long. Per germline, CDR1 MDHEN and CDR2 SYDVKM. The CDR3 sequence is CASSPHDDSFYGYTF. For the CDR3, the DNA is TGTGCCAGCAGTCCGCACGACGACAGTTTCTATGGCTACACCTTC.

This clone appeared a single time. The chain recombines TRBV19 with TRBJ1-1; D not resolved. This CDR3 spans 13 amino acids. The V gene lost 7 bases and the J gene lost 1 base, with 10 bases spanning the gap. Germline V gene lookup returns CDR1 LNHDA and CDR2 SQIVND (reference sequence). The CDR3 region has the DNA TGTGCCAGTATGCCCGACACGAACACTGAAGCTTTCTTT. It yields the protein CASMPDTNTEAFF.

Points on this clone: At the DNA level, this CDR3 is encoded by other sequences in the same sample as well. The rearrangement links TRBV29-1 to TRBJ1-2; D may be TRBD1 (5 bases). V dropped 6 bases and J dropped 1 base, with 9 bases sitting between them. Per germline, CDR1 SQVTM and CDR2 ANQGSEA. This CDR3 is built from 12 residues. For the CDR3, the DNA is TGCAGCGTCTGGGGCCTTAACTATGGCTACACCTTC. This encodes CSVWGLNYGYTF.

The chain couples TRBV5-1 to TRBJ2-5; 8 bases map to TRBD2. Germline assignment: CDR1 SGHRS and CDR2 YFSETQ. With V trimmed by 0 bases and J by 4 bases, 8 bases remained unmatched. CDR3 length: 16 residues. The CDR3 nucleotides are TGCGCCAGCAGCTTGGTTGGCAGCGGGAGTCGAGAGACCCAGTACTTC. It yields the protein CASSLVGSGSRETQYF.

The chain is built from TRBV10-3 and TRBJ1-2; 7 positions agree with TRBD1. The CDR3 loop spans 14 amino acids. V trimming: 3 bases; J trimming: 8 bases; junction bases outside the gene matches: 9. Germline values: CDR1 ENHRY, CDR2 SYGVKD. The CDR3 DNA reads TGTGCCATCAGTGACTCTACAGGGGCAGGGGGCTACACCTTC. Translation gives CAISDSTGAGGYTF.

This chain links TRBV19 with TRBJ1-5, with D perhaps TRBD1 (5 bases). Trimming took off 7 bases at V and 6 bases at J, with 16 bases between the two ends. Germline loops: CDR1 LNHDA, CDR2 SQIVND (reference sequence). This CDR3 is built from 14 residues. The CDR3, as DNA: TGTGCCAGTACCTATGGGGGGATTGGTCAGCCCCAGCATTTT. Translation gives CASTYGGIGQPQHF. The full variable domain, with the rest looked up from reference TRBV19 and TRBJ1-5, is DGGITQSPKYLFRKEGQNVTLSCEQNLNHDAMYWYRQDPGQGLRLIYYSQIVNDFQKGDIAEGYSVSREKKESFPLTVTSAQKNPTAFYLCASTYGGIGQPQHFGDGTRLSIL.

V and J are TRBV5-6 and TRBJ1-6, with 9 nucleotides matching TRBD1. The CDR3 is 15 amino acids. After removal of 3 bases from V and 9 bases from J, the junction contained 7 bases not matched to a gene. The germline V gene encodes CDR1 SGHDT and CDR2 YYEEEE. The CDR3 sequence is CASSWGTGMGSPLHF. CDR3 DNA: TGTGCCAGCAGCTGGGGGACAGGGATGGGTTCACCCCTCCACTTT.